This is a list of T cell receptor beta chains from one sample in a study of technical replicates of blood from a handful of donors. Sequencing was performed with immunoSEQ multiplex PCR; in TCRdb, only in-frame clones are kept and a portion is missing. Of around 70,000 clones in the sample, around 94% were seen once. Source material: T cells isolated from PBMCs. The receptors shown here come from a human donor in good health. Both conserved end residues are part of each CDR3. Fields, in order: V gene, D gene, clone size, J gene, CDR3 protein, CDR3 DNA. D genes are given only for firm matches. A clone size is listed for some rows: how often the clone was seen (once, few, many), or a class if it is expanded.

TRBV19	NA	NA	TRBJ2-1	CASSITPPGYNEQFF	TGTGCCAGTAGTATAACCCCGCCAGGCTACAATGAGCAGTTCTTC
TRBV28	TRBD1	NA	TRBJ2-7	CATLSEPGQGLNEQYF	TGTGCCACCCTTTCTGAACCGGGACAGGGGCTGAACGAGCAGTACTTC
TRBV18	TRBD2	NA	TRBJ2-1	CASSPTASGSNEQFF	TGTGCCAGCTCACCAACGGCTAGCGGGAGTAATGAGCAGTTCTTC
TRBV6-1	NA	once	TRBJ2-1	CASSWSLGEQFF	TGTGCCAGCAGTTGGTCCCTCGGTGAGCAGTTCTTC
TRBV4-2	NA	NA	TRBJ2-2	CASSQDPGQLTGELFF	TGTGCCAGCAGCCAAGATCCGGGACAATTAACCGGGGAGCTGTTTTTT
TRBV6-6	TRBD2	NA	TRBJ2-5	CASSFGTSGQETQYF	TGTGCCAGCAGTTTTGGGACTAGCGGTCAAGAGACCCAGTACTTC
TRBV6-5	NA	few	TRBJ2-1	CASRRAENEQFF	TGTGCCAGCAGGCGGGCCGAGAATGAGCAGTTCTTC
TRBV28	NA	NA	TRBJ1-5	CASTWRSQQPQHF	TGTGCCAGCACATGGAGGTCACAACAGCCCCAGCATTTT
TRBV14	NA	NA	TRBJ2-1	CASSQGWTGTNEQFF	TGTGCCAGCAGCCAAGGGTGGACTGGAACAAATGAGCAGTTCTTC
TRBV18	TRBD2	NA	TRBJ2-3	CASSLTSGDTDTQYF	TGTGCCAGCTCACTGACTAGCGGTGACACAGATACGCAGTATTTT
TRBV11-2	TRBD2	NA	TRBJ2-7	CASSCRNRSGSYEQYF	TGTGCCAGCAGCTGCAGGAATCGCAGCGGGAGTTACGAGCAGTACTTC
TRBV5-1	NA	NA	TRBJ2-2	CASSSLLAWNTGELFF	TGCGCCAGCAGCTCCCTACTAGCATGGAACACCGGGGAGCTGTTTTTT
TRBV27	NA	NA	TRBJ2-7	CASSEALGYEQYF	TGTGCCAGCAGTGAGGCCCTAGGATACGAGCAGTACTTC
TRBV5-1	TRBD1	NA	TRBJ2-7	CASSLVGTGAPGEQYF	TGCGCCAGCAGCTTGGTAGGGACAGGGGCACCAGGCGAGCAGTACTTC
TRBV7-3	TRBD2	NA	TRBJ2-3	CASSDTGTSGEDTQYF	TGTGCCAGCAGCGATACCGGGACTAGCGGAGAAGATACGCAGTATTTT
TRBV2	TRBD2	NA	TRBJ2-3	CASRELAGATDTQYF	TGTGCCAGCAGGGAACTAGCGGGGGCCACAGATACGCAGTATTTT
TRBV10-3	NA	NA	TRBJ1-2	CAISESNRDGYGYTF	TGTGCCATCAGTGAGTCGAACAGGGATGGCTATGGCTACACCTTC
TRBV30	NA	NA	TRBJ1-1	CAWSGVYGVVTEAFF	TGTGCCTGGAGTGGGGTTTACGGGGTCGTCACTGAAGCTTTCTTT
TRBV27	NA	NA	TRBJ1-1	CASSFQGSTEAFF	TGTGCCAGCAGTTTTCAGGGGTCCACTGAAGCTTTCTTT
TRBV27	TRBD1	NA	TRBJ2-5	CASSLTTRGETQYF	TGTGCCAGCAGTTTGACCACCAGGGGGGAGACCCAGTACTTC
TRBV7-9	NA	NA	TRBJ2-6	CASSLSSGANVLTF	TGTGCCAGCAGCTTGAGCTCTGGGGCCAACGTCCTGACTTTC
TRBV15	TRBD1	NA	TRBJ2-3	CATSRAISTGEDTQYF	TGTGCCACCAGCAGAGCCATTTCGACAGGGGAAGATACGCAGTATTTT
TRBV27	NA	NA	TRBJ2-5	CASSLFIGFETQYF	TGTGCCAGCAGTTTATTCATCGGGTTCGAGACCCAGTACTTC
TRBV5-6	TRBD1	NA	TRBJ2-1	CASRHAGDSLYNEQFF	TGTGCCAGCAGACACGCCGGGGACAGTCTATACAATGAGCAGTTCTTC
TRBV11-3	TRBD2	NA	TRBJ2-7	CASTPTRGGNHEQYF	TGTGCCAGCACTCCCACACGGGGGGGAAATCACGAGCAGTACTTC
TRBV5-1	NA	NA	TRBJ1-2	CASSLDRTTNGYTF	TGCGCCAGCAGCTTGGACAGGACTACTAATGGCTACACCTTC
TRBV6-5	TRBD1	once	TRBJ2-3	CASSYGTGSDTQYF	TGTGCCAGCAGTTATGGGACAGGGTCGGATACGCAGTATTTT
TRBV28	TRBD1	NA	TRBJ2-7	CASNLQGEYEQYF	TGTGCCAGCAATCTACAGGGGGAGTACGAGCAGTACTTC
TRBV6-4	TRBD1	NA	TRBJ2-3	CASSLGQGADTQYF	TGTGCCAGCAGTCTGGGACAGGGGGCAGATACGCAGTATTTT
TRBV28	NA	NA	TRBJ2-3	CASSSGYTQYF	TGTGCCAGCAGTTCCGGGTATACGCAGTATTTT
TRBV13	TRBD1	NA	TRBJ2-2	CASSLAQGIRTGELFF	TGTGCCAGCAGCTTAGCACAGGGGATTCGCACCGGGGAGCTGTTTTTT